The following is a T cell receptor beta chain sequence with its context. Its antigen remains unidentified. CDR1 and CDR2 (germline): SGHRS, YFSETQ. This CDR3 has 12 amino acids. Trimming took off 0 bases at V and 5 bases at J, with 5 bases between the two ends. This record comes from a study of cytomegalovirus exposure and HLA in healthy donors. Study-level background: Among the approximately 400 genotyped donors, 81% were placed in the Caucasian-associated ancestry cluster.

Overall study findings and caveats: The investigators catalogued 150 to 200 TCR beta chains as cytomegalovirus-associated. The authors confirmed in vitro that three CMV-associated chains were specific for CMV antigens. It emerged from a later analysis that several of the most significant clusters appeared to be linked to common viral pathogens.

PCR involved 60 Vbeta and 13 Jbeta primers. Method: immunoSEQ multiplex PCR; TCRdb's copy keeps in-frame clones and lacks some. The sample data list about 96,000 clones. This receptor was identified in a woman aged 30 to 39 in good health and CMV-seronegative. The chain carries TRBV5-1 and TRBJ2-5, with D possibly matching TRBD1 (5 bases). Sequenced: PBMCs. The CDR3 DNA reads as TGCGCCAGCAGCTTGGAGGGGGAGACCCAGTACTTC. Its protein product is CASSLEGETQYF.